This is a list of T cell receptor beta chains from one sample in a study of chemoradiotherapy in HPV16-positive cancers. Clones were sequenced by immunoSEQ multiplex PCR, and TCRdb holds only the in-frame ones, with some missing. Of around 29,000 clones in the sample, nearly 95% were seen once. The sample consisted of blood, taken from a patient who underwent chemoradiotherapy. Receptors were obtained from a human donor with HPV-associated anogenital cancer. CDR3s include the opening cysteine and the closing phenylalanine or tryptophan. Each record gives: clone size, D gene, V gene, J gene, CDR3 protein, CDR3 DNA. The D gene is left open where the match is weak. Clone sizes are given selectively: once, few, many, or a class where the clone is expanded.

.	TRBD1	TRBV9	TRBJ1-2	CASSPSTGNYGYTF	TGTGCCAGCAGCCCCTCGACAGGGAACTATGGCTACACCTTC
few	.	TRBV4-2	TRBJ2-3	CASSQADTQYF	TGTGCCAGCAGCCAAGCAGATACGCAGTATTTT
once	.	TRBV18	TRBJ2-5	CASSPQETQYF	TGTGCCAGCTCACCCCAAGAGACCCAGTACTTC
.	.	TRBV19	TRBJ2-7	CASSTGLGLAYEQYF	TGTGCCAGTAGTACCGGCTTGGGGCTAGCATACGAGCAGTACTTC
.	.	TRBV9	TRBJ1-4	CASSVAGRDNEKLFF	TGTGCCAGCAGCGTAGCTGGGCGTGATAATGAAAAACTGTTTTTT
.	.	TRBV7-9	TRBJ2-6	CASSSRNSGANVLTF	TGTGCCAGCAGCTCACGAAACTCTGGGGCCAACGTCCTGACTTTC
few	.	TRBV11-2	TRBJ2-7	CASSRTSTQLYEQYF	TGTGCCAGCAGCCGGACATCGACCCAACTGTACGAGCAGTACTTC
.	TRBD1	TRBV6-5	TRBJ1-5	CASREIQGEAQHF	TGTGCCAGCAGAGAAATACAGGGGGAAGCCCAGCATTTT
.	.	TRBV5-1	TRBJ2-6	CASSLGISGANVLTF	TGCGCCAGCAGCTTGGGGATTTCTGGGGCCAACGTCCTGACTTTC
.	.	TRBV7-9	TRBJ2-7	CASSPPAGERSYEQYF	TGTGCCAGCAGCCCCCCGGCAGGGGAAAGGAGCTACGAGCAGTACTTC
.	.	TRBV5-6	TRBJ2-7	CASSLSGLVSYEQYF	TGTGCCAGCAGCTTGTCAGGGTTAGTTAGCTACGAGCAGTACTTC
.	TRBD1	TRBV19	TRBJ1-5	CASVTGVGFQPQHF	TGTGCCAGTGTTACAGGGGTCGGCTTTCAGCCCCAGCATTTT
.	.	TRBV18	TRBJ2-7	CASSPGIRSLYEQYF	TGTGCCAGCTCACCAGGAATAAGGAGCCTCTACGAGCAGTACTTC
.	.	TRBV29-1	TRBJ2-7	CSVVGKSGRFEQYF	TGCAGCGTTGTCGGTAAATCGGGTAGGTTCGAGCAGTACTTC
.	TRBD1	TRBV4-2	TRBJ1-1	CASSQVSQGATEAFF	TGTGCCAGCAGCCAAGTAAGCCAGGGGGCCACTGAAGCTTTCTTT
.	.	TRBV6-5	TRBJ2-2	CASSYSRTLNTGELFF	TGTGCCAGCAGTTACTCTCGGACGCTGAACACCGGGGAGCTGTTTTTT
.	.	TRBV19	TRBJ2-1	CASSHLDINEQFF	TGTGCCAGTAGCCACCTAGACATCAATGAGCAGTTCTTC
.	TRBD2	TRBV7-9	TRBJ2-5	CASTLASGGQETQYF	TGTGCCAGCACCTTGGCTAGCGGGGGGCAAGAGACCCAGTACTTC
.	TRBD2	TRBV19	TRBJ2-7	CASSIASGNYEQYF	TGTGCCAGTAGCATAGCTAGCGGGAATTACGAGCAGTACTTC
.	.	TRBV5-5	TRBJ2-5	CASSLSRTSETQYF	TGTGCCAGCAGCTTGAGCAGGACTTCAGAGACCCAGTACTTC
.	TRBD2	TRBV11-2	TRBJ2-3	CASSSIAGGTDTQYF	TGTGCCAGCAGCTCAATAGCGGGGGGCACAGATACGCAGTATTTT
few	TRBD2	TRBV19	TRBJ2-3	CASRLAGDTQYF	TGTGCCAGCAGACTAGCGGGAGATACGCAGTATTTT
.	.	TRBV14	TRBJ2-7	CASSPIGGGSRYEQYF	TGTGCCAGCAGCCCTATTGGGGGCGGGTCACGCTACGAGCAGTACTTC
.	.	TRBV18	TRBJ2-1	CASSPSVNNEQFF	TGTGCCAGCTCACCCTCAGTTAACAATGAGCAGTTCTTC
.	.	TRBV2	TRBJ2-5	CASSERETQYF	TGTGCCAGCAGTGAACGGGAGACCCAGTACTTC
.	TRBD1	TRBV12-5	TRBJ1-2	CASGLTTQGGYTF	TGTGCTAGTGGTTTGACAACACAGGGGGGCTACACCTTC
.	TRBD1	TRBV18	TRBJ2-7	CASSPGGTGGYEQYF	TGTGCCAGCTCACCAGGTGGGACAGGGGGCTACGAGCAGTACTTC
.	TRBD1	TRBV7-9	TRBJ2-1	CASSQRSLRDSSYNEQFF	TGTGCCAGCAGCCAAAGGAGTTTACGGGACAGCTCCTACAATGAGCAGTTCTTC
once	TRBD1	TRBV15	TRBJ1-2	CATSKDRSFYGYTF	TGTGCCACCAGCAAGGACAGGTCTTTCTATGGCTACACCTTC
.	.	TRBV6-1	TRBJ2-3	CASSDSIRDTQYF	TGTGCCAGCAGTGACAGTATTCGGGATACGCAGTATTTT
.	.	TRBV7-2	TRBJ1-1	CASSLGTFEGTEAFF	TGTGCCAGCAGCTTAGGTACATTTGAGGGGACTGAAGCTTTCTTT
.	TRBD1	TRBV7-2	TRBJ1-2	CASSLTNRGIGTGYGYTF	TGTGCCAGCAGCTTAACTAACAGGGGTATAGGGACAGGCTATGGCTACACCTTC
.	.	TRBV7-2	TRBJ2-5	CASSPQEGTLSVTQYF	TGTGCCAGCAGTCCCCAGGAGGGGACATTGTCAGTGACCCAGTACTTC
.	TRBD1	TRBV28	TRBJ1-2	CASSSAGTGNYGYTF	TGTGCCAGCAGCTCAGCCGGGACAGGGAACTATGGCTACACCTTC
.	.	TRBV5-8	TRBJ2-4	CASSLPATAKNIQYF	TGTGCCAGCAGCCTACCCGCCACGGCCAAAAACATTCAGTACTTC
.	.	TRBV5-1	TRBJ1-5	CASSVGDSNQPQHF	TGCGCCAGCAGCGTAGGAGACAGTAATCAGCCCCAGCATTTT
few	.	TRBV11-2	TRBJ2-7	CASSYDSYEQYF	TGTGCCAGCAGTTACGACAGCTACGAGCAGTACTTC
once	.	TRBV27	TRBJ2-7	CASSLKLEYEQYF	TGTGCCAGCAGTTTAAAACTAGAGTACGAGCAGTACTTC
.	.	TRBV5-1	TRBJ1-1	CASSLNQNTEAFF	TGCGCCAGCAGCCTAAACCAAAACACTGAAGCTTTCTTT
.	TRBD2	TRBV15	TRBJ2-1	CATSRAGGLVQFF	TGTGCCACCAGCAGAGCGGGGGGTTTAGTGCAGTTCTTC
.	.	TRBV6-6	TRBJ2-4	CASSYSSKNIQYF	TGTGCCAGCAGTTACTCCAGCAAAAACATTCAGTACTTC
.	.	TRBV25-1	TRBJ1-2	CASKGVGHKHGYTF	TGTGCCAGCAAGGGGGTGGGACACAAGCATGGCTACACCTTC
.	.	TRBV6-5	TRBJ2-7	CASNKQGGSYEQYF	TGTGCCAGCAACAAACAGGGAGGCTCCTACGAGCAGTACTTC
.	TRBD1	TRBV7-3	TRBJ2-2	CASSQLQGSTGELFF	TGTGCCAGCAGCCAACTACAGGGGAGTACCGGGGAGCTGTTTTTT
.	TRBD2	TRBV18	TRBJ2-7	CASSHLELGGNEQYF	TGTGCCAGCTCACACCTAGAACTGGGGGGGAACGAGCAGTACTTC